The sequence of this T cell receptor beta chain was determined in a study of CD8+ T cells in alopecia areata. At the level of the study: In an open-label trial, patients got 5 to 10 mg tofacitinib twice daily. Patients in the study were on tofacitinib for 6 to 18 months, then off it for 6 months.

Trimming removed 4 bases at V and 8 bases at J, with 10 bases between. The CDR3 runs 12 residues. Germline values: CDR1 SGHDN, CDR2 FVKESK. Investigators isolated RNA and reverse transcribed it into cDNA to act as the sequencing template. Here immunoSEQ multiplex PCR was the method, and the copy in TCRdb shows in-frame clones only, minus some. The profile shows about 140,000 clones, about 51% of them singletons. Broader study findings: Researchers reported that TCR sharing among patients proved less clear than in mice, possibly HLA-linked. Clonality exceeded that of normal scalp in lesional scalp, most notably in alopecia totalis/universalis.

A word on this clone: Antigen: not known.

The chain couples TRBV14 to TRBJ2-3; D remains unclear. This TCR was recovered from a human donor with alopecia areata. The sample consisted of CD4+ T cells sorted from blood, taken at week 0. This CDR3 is CASSLPGGTQYF. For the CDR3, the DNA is TGTGCCAGCAGCCTGCCCGGCGGTACGCAGTATTTT.